The next 20 T cell receptor beta chains were all read from a single sample in a study of T cell changes during pregnancy in multiple sclerosis (dated by TCRdb to the late 2010s). The library was built by means of the immunoSEQ multiplex PCR assay. The table comes from immuneACCESS by way of TCRdb, which keeps in-frame sequences with V and J called. Part of the clones is missing from these tables; in studies checked, under half for an unresolved V gene and the rest for unknown reasons. In this sample the table shows about 74,000 clones, approximately 92% of which occur a single time. 3.7% of the sample goes to the ten largest clones. The sequencing used peripheral blood, collected after pregnancy. Source of these receptors: a female donor in good health, enrolled as a control in a pregnancy study.

The V call is TRBV4-1, the J call TRBJ1-6, with TRBD1 as a possible D gene (5 bases). The CDR3 covers 16 residues. The germline V and J ends were trimmed by 0 bases and 14 bases, with 20 bases remaining between them. Per the germline V gene, CDR1 is MGHRA and CDR2 is YSYEKL. The CDR3 here is CASSQDFRRQNPALHF. CDR3 DNA sequence: TGCGCCAGCAGCCAAGATTTTCGGCGACAGAATCCAGCCCTCCACTTT.

J is TRBJ2-3 and V is TRBV7-2; 14 nucleotides align to TRBD2. The CDR3 is 16 amino acids. V dropped 2 bases and J dropped 7; count of bases not matched to a gene: 5. CDR1 and CDR2 (germline): SGHTA, FQGNSA. CDR3 region: CASSLIGTSGRNTQYF. As DNA, the CDR3 is TGTGCCAGCAGCTTAATCGGGACTAGCGGGAGAAATACGCAGTATTTT.

This sequence joins TRBV5-1 and TRBJ1-2; 7 bases are shared with TRBD1. The ends lost 3 bases at V and 2 bases at J; junction bases unmatched: 7. CDR1 is SGHRS, CDR2 YFSETQ, per germline. The CDR3 consists of 15 residues. The CDR3 sequence is CASSSTGAQNYGYTF. The CDR3 nucleotides read TGCGCCAGCAGCTCAACAGGGGCCCAGAACTATGGCTACACCTTC. Based on the CDR3 plus reference TRBV5-1 and TRBJ1-2, the full variable domain is KAGVTQTPRYLIKTRGQQVTLSCSPISGHRSVSWYQQTPGQGLQFLFEYFSETQRNKGNFPGRFSGRQFSNSRSEMNVSTLELGDSALYLCASSSTGAQNYGYTFGSGTRLTVV.

The chain combines TRBV7-9 with TRBJ2-2; TRBD2 might be the D (5 bases). Germline-derived CDR1 and CDR2 are SEHNR and FQNEAQ (reference sequence). The CDR3 is 13 amino acids. V gave up 5 bases and J gave up 4 bases, with 8 bases separating them. The chain's CDR3 is CASSPGVTGELFF. The CDR3 DNA follows: TGTGCCAGCAGCCCCGGGGTCACCGGGGAGCTGTTTTTT.

The chain joins TRBV7-9 to TRBJ2-7, with 10 bases aligning to TRBD1. V was pared by 3 bases and J by 2 bases, with 10 bases of the junction left unmatched. This CDR3 has 17 residues. The germline gives CDR1 SEHNR, CDR2 FQNEAQ (reference sequence). For the CDR3, the DNA is TGTGCCAGCAGCTTCTGGGACAGGGGAAGGAAGGCCTACGAGCAGTACTTC. As protein: CASSFWDRGRKAYEQYF.

This chain joins TRBV5-6 and TRBJ2-3; D is unclear. The CDR3 loop spans 12 amino acids. V lost 2 bases, J lost 8 bases, and 9 bases lay in between. CDR1 and CDR2 (germline): SGHDT, YYEEEE. The CDR3 loop reads CASSFGSLTQYF. CDR3 DNA sequence: TGTGCCAGCAGCTTTGGCTCCCTTACGCAGTATTTT.

The chain has TRBV14 and TRBJ1-2, with a possible D match to TRBD1 (5 bases). The CDR3 extends over 13 amino acids. V was shortened by 1 base and J by 4 bases, with 7 bases between the two germline ends. Germline-derived CDR1 and CDR2 are SGHDN and FVKESK. CDR3 DNA sequence: TGTGCCAGCAGCCAAGTAGACAGCTATGGCTACACCTTC. This codes for CASSQVDSYGYTF.

This clone was counted a single time. V is TRBV7-2 and J is TRBJ2-7; tentative D call: TRBD1 (6 bases). The CDR3 totals 15 residues. Trimming removed 4 bases at V and 4 bases at J, with 17 bases between. Per the germline V gene, CDR1 is SGHTA and CDR2 is FQGNSA. DNA of the CDR3: TGTGCCAGCAGCTCAGGGGCCAGCGGTACATACGAGCAGTACTTC. It encodes CASSSGASGTYEQYF.

This chain connects TRBV28 to TRBJ2-1; TRBD2 matches 14 bases. This CDR3 contains 16 residues. Germline assignment: CDR1 MDHEN and CDR2 SYDVKM. Trimming removed 8 bases from V and 0 bases from J; junction bases left unmatched: 3. This chain's CDR3 is CASRGLAGASYNEQFF. Here the CDR3 DNA reads TGTGCCAGCCGGGGACTAGCGGGAGCCTCCTACAATGAGCAGTTCTTC.

On this clone itself: One end of the junction does not line up with germline, which may come from a read error. This chain connects TRBV7-7 to TRBJ2-3, with 7 bases identical to TRBD2. The CDR3 has 15 residues. CDR1 is SSHAT and CDR2 is FNYEAQ in the germline V gene (reference sequence). CDR3 sequence reads: CASSPLAVVSDTQYF. CDR3 sequence (DNA): TGTGCTAGCAGTCCTCTAGCGGTCGTTTCAGATACGCAGTATTTT.

The chain joins TRBV6-5 to TRBJ2-7, with D possibly TRBD1 on 5 matching bases. Germline-derived CDR1 and CDR2 are MNHEY and SVGAGI. Trimming took 2 bases from V and 2 from J, leaving 10 bases between them. The CDR3 has 14 residues. In DNA, the CDR3 is TGTGCCAGCAGTTACGACAAGACAGCCTACGAGCAGTACTTC. It yields the protein CASSYDKTAYEQYF.

The rearrangement links TRBV4-1 to TRBJ1-5; D may be TRBD1 (5 bases). V lost 0 bases, J lost 7 bases, and 10 bases lay in between. CDR3 length: 14 amino acids. Germline-derived CDR1 and CDR2 are MGHRA and YSYEKL. CDR3 sequence (DNA): TGCGCCAGCAGCCAAGAGACAGCTGCACAGCCCCAGCATTTT. Translation gives CASSQETAAQPQHF.

This clone was counted a few times. The chain couples TRBV2 to TRBJ1-5; 7 bases are a match to TRBD1. Germline V lookup: CDR1 SNHLY, CDR2 FYNNEI. The junction had 9 bases not matched to a gene; V was cut back by 1 base and J by 15 bases. The CDR3 is 13 residues long. The chain's CDR3 is CASSEETGMGTHF. DNA of the CDR3: TGTGCCAGCAGTGAAGAGACAGGGATGGGTACGCATTTT.

This clone was seen only a few times. This chain links TRBV5-4 with TRBJ2-5; TRBD2 might be the D (5 bases). Germline values: CDR1 SGHNT, CDR2 YYREEE (reference sequence). Trimming cost V 4 bases and J 5 bases, with 12 bases left between them. There are 13 residues in the CDR3. DNA for the CDR3: TGTGCCAGCAGCGCGGACCGAGGGGAGACCCAGTACTTC. It specifies CASSADRGETQYF.

The rearrangement uses TRBV4-3 and TRBJ1-5; no clear D gene. Trimming shortened V by 1 base and J by 3 bases, and 16 bases separated the two germline ends. This CDR3 has 17 residues. CDR1 and CDR2 (germline): LGHNA, YSLEER. DNA for the CDR3: TGCGCCAGCAGCCAAGTCTACGGCGGAACCCCCAATCAGCCCCAGCATTTT. This sequence encodes CASSQVYGGTPNQPQHF.

V gene TRBV6-1 combines with J gene TRBJ1-5; the D gene is possibly TRBD1 (5 bases). V lost 7 bases and J 5 bases, leaving 12 bases between the germline ends. This CDR3 spans 13 amino acids. CDR1 and CDR2 (germline): MNHNS, SASEGT. CDR3 sequence: CASKGAPDQPQHF. CDR3 in DNA: TGTGCCAGCAAAGGGGCGCCCGATCAGCCCCAGCATTTT.

The chain is built from TRBV15 and TRBJ1-6; tentatively, D is TRBD1 (6 bases). Germline V lookup: CDR1 LNHNV, CDR2 YYDKDF (reference sequence). CDR3 length: 14 residues. With 0 bases removed from V and 10 bases from J, the gap between germline ends came to 10 bases. CDR3 residues: CATSREGGISPLHF. The CDR3 coding sequence is TGTGCCACCAGCAGAGAAGGGGGAATCTCACCCCTCCACTTT.

The genes are TRBV19 and TRBJ2-5; TRBD1 is a possible D gene (5 bases). Trimming removed 4 bases at V and 2 bases at J, with 8 bases between. The CDR3 extends over 13 amino acids. Germline-derived CDR1 and CDR2 are LNHDA and SQIVND (reference sequence). The CDR3, as DNA: TGTGCCAGTAGTAGGACAAGACAAGAGACCCAGTACTTC. It is translated as CASSRTRQETQYF. Supplemented by reference TRBV19 and TRBJ2-5, the full variable domain reads DGGITQSPKYLFRKEGQNVTLSCEQNLNHDAMYWYRQDPGQGLRLIYYSQIVNDFQKGDIAEGYSVSREKKESFPLTVTSAQKNPTAFYLCASSRTRQETQYFGPGTRLLVL.

J is TRBJ2-7 and V is TRBV27; maybe TRBD1 (6 bases). Trimming removed 3 bases from V and 6 bases from J, with 12 bases in between. There are 13 residues in the CDR3. The germline CDR1 and CDR2 sequences are MNHEY and SMNVEV (reference sequence). The CDR3 coding sequence is TGTGCCAGCAGTTTTACCAGGGGTGGCGAGCAGTACTTC. This codes for CASSFTRGGEQYF.

V is TRBV6-1 and J is TRBJ2-7; weak D call: TRBD1 (5 bases). The CDR3 is 15 residues long. Germline CDR1 reads MNHNS; CDR2 reads SASEGT. The germline V and J ends were trimmed by 0 bases and 2 bases, with 11 bases remaining between them. The CDR3 loop reads CASSEASGQTYEQYF. In nucleotides, the CDR3 is TGTGCCAGCAGTGAAGCTTCCGGACAAACCTACGAGCAGTACTTC.